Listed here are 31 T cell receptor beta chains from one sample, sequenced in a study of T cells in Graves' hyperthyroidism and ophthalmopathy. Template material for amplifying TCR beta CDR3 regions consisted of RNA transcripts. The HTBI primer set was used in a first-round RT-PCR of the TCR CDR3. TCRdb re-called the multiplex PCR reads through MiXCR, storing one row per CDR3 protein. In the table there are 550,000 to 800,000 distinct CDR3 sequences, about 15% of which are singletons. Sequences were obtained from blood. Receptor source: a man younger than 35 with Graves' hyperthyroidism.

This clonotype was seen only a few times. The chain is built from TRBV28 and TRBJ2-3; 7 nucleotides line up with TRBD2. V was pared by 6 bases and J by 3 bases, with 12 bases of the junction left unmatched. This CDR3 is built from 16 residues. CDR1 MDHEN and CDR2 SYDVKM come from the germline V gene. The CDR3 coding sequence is TGTGCCAGCAGAGCCCCCCGGCGGGAGTGGACAGATACGCAGTATTTT. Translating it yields CASRAPRREWTDTQYF.

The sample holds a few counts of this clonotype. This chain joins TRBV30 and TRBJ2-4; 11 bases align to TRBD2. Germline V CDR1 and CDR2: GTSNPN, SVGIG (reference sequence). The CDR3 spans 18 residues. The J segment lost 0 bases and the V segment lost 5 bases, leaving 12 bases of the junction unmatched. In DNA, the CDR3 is TGTGCCTGGGCCTCACTAGCGGGAGTTCGTCTAGCCAAAAACATTCAGTACTTC. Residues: CAWASLAGVRLAKNIQYF.

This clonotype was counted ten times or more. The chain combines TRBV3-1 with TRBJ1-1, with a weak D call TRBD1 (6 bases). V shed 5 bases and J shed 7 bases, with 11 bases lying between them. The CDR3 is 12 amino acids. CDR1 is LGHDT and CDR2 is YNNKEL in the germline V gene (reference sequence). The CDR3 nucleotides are TGTGCCAGCAGCTTTCGACAGGTTGAAGCTTTCTTT. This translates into CASSFRQVEAFF.

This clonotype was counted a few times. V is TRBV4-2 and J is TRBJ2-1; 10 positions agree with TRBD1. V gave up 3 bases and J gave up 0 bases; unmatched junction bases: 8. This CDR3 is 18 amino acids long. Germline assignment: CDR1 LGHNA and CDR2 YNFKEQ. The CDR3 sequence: CASSQLTGGPSSYNEQFF. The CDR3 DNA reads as TGTGCCAGCAGCCAGCTGACAGGGGGCCCGAGCTCCTACAATGAGCAGTTCTTC.

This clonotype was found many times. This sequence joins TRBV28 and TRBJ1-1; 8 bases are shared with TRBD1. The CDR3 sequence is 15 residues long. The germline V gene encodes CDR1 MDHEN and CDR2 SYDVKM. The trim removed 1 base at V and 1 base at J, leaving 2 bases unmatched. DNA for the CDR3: TGTGCCAGCAGTTTATCAGGGGGCGCGAACACTGAAGCTTTCTTT. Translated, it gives CASSLSGGANTEAFF.

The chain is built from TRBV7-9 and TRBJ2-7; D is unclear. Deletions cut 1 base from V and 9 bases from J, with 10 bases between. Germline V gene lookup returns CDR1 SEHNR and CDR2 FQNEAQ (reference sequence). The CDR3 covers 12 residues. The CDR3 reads CASSLGAEGQYF. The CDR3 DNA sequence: TGTGCCAGCAGCTTAGGGGCTGAAGGGCAGTACTTC. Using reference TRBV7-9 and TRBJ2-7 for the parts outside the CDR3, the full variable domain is DTGVSQNPRHKITKRGQNVTFRCDPISEHNRLYWYRQTLGQGPEFLTYFQNEAQLEKSRLLSDRFSAERPKGSFSTLEIQRTEQGDSAMYLCASSLGAEGQYFGPGTRLTVT.

The CDR3 DNA follows: TGTGCCAGCAGACCCGGGACAGGCATCTCTGAAGCTTTCTTT. It is translated as CASRPGTGISEAFF. The V and J genes are TRBV28 and TRBJ1-1; 8 positions agree with TRBD1. CDR1 and CDR2 (germline): MDHEN, SYDVKM. V lost 6 bases and J lost 6; bases outside the gene matches: 9. The CDR3 contains 14 residues. The full variable domain, its missing parts supplied by reference TRBV28 and TRBJ1-1, is DVKVTQSSRYLVKRTGEKVFLECVQDMDHENMFWYRQDPGLGLRLIYFSYDVKMKEKGDIPEGYSVSREKKERFSLILESASTNQTSMYLCASRPGTGISEAFFGQGTRLTVV.

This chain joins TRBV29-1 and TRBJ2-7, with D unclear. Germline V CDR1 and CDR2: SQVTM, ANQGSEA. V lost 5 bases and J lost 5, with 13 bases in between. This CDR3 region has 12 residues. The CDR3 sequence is CSVSPGLNEQYF. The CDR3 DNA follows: TGCAGCGTTAGTCCCGGATTAAACGAGCAGTACTTC.

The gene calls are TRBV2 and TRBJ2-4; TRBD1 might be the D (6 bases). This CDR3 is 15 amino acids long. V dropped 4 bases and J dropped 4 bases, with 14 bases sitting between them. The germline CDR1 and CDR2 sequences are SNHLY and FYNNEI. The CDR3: CASSGVTGSKNIQYF. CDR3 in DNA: TGTGCCAGCAGTGGAGTTACAGGGTCAAAAAACATTCAGTACTTC.

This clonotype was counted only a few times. The CDR3 DNA is TGTGCCACCAGCGGATTTACTAGCGGGAGGAACAATGAGCAGTTCTTC. Translated, it gives CATSGFTSGRNNEQFF. V is TRBV15 and J is TRBJ2-1, with TRBD2 matching 12 bases. The length of the CDR3 is 16 residues. The V and J ends lost 5 bases and 5 bases, in that order; junction bases with no gene match: 7. Germline assignment: CDR1 LNHNV and CDR2 YYDKDF (reference sequence). Together with reference TRBV15 and TRBJ2-1, the CDR3 gives the full variable domain: DAMVIQNPRYQVTQFGKPVTLSCSQTLNHNVMYWYQQKSSQAPKLLFHYYDKDFNNEADTPDNFQSRRPNTSFCFLDIRSPGLGDTAMYLCATSGFTSGRNNEQFFGPGTRLTVL.

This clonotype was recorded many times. CDR3 sequence reads: CASQRTVNYGYTF. The CDR3 DNA is TGTGCCAGCCAACGGACGGTTAACTATGGCTACACCTTC. The rearrangement links TRBV28 to TRBJ1-2, with D hard to call. Per the germline V gene, CDR1 is MDHEN and CDR2 is SYDVKM. Trimming stripped 8 bases from V and 1 base from J, with 11 bases between. There are 13 residues in the CDR3.

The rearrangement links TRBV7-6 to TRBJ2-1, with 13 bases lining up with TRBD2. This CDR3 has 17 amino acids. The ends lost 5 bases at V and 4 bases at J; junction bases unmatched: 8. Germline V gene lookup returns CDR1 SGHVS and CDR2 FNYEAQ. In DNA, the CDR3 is TGTGCCAGCAGCGTACGGACGGGACTAGCGGGGTACAATGAGCAGTTCTTC. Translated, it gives CASSVRTGLAGYNEQFF.

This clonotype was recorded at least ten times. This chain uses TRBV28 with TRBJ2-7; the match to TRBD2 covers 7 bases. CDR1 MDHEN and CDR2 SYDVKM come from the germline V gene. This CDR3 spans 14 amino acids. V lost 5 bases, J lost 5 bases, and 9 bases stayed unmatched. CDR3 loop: CASSKGGRSDEQYF. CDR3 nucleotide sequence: TGTGCCAGCAGTAAGGGCGGGAGAAGCGACGAGCAGTACTTC.

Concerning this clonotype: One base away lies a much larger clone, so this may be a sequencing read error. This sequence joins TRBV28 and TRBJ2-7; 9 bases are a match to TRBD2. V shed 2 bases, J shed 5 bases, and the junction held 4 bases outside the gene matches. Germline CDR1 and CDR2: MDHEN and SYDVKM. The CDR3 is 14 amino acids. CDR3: CASSLSGRINEQYF. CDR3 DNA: TGTGCCAGCAGTTTAAGCGGGAGGATCAACGAGCAGTACTTC.

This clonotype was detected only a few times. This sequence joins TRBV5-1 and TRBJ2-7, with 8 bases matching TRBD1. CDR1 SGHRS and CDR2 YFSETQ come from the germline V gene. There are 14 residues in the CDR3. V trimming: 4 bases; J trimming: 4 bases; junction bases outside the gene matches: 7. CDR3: CASSLSGTGYEQYF. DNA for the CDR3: TGCGCCAGCAGCCTATCTGGGACAGGATACGAGCAGTACTTC.

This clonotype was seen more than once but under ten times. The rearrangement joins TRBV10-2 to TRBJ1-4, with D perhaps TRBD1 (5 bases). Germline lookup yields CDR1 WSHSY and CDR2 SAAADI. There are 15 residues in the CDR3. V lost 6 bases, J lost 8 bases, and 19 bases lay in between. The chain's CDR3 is CASSDYQGNGEKLFF. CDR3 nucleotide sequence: TGCGCCAGCAGCGACTACCAGGGAAATGGCGAAAAACTGTTTTTT.

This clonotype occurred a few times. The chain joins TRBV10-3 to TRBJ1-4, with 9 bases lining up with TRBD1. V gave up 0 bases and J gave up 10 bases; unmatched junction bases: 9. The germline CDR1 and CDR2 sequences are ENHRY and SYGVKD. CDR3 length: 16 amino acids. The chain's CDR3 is CAISESILRDRAKLFF. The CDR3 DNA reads TGTGCCATCAGTGAGTCCATACTCCGGGACAGGGCAAAACTGTTTTTT.

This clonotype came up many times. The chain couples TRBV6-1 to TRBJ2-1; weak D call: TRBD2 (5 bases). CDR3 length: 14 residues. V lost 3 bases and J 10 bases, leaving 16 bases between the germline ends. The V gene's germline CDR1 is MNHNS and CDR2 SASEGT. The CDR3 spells CASSEHGEGREQFF. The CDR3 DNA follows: TGTGCCAGCAGTGAGCATGGCGAGGGTAGGGAGCAGTTCTTC.

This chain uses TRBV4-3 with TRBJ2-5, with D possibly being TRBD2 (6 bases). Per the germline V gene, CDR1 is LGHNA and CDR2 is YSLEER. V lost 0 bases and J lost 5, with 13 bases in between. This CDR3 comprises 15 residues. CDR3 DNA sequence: TGCGCCAGCAGCCAAGACCGTTCAGGAGGGGAGACCCAGTACTTC. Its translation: CASSQDRSGGETQYF.

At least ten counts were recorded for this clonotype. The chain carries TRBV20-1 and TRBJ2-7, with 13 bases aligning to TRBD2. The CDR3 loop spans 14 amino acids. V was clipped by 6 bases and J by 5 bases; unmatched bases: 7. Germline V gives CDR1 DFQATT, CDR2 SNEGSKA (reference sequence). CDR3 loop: CSAQRGLAGDEQYF. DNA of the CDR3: TGCAGTGCCCAGAGAGGACTAGCGGGAGACGAGCAGTACTTC.

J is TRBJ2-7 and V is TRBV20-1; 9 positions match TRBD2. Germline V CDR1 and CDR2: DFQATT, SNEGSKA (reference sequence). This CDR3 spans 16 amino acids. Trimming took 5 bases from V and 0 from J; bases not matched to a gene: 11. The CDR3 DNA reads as TGCAGTGCTCCAGATCCGCGGGGGGGTAGCTCCTACGAGCAGTACTTC. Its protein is CSAPDPRGGSSYEQYF.

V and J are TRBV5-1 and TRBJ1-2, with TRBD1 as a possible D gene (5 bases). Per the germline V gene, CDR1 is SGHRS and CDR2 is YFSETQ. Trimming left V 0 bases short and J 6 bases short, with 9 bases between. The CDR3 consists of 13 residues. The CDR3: CASSLEGRDGYTF. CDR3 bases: TGCGCCAGCAGCTTGGAGGGGCGGGATGGCTACACCTTC.

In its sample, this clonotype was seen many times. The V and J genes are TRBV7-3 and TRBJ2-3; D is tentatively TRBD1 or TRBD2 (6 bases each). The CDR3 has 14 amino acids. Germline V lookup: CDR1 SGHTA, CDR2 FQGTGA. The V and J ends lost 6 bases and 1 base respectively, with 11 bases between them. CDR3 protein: CASSFGGRTDTQYF. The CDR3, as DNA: TGTGCCAGCAGTTTTGGGGGGCGCACAGATACGCAGTATTTT.

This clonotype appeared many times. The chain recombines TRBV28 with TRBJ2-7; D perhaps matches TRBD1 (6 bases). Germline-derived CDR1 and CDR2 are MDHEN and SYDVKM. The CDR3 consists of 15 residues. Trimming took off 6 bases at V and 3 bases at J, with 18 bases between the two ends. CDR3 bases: TGTGCCAGCAGCCCACCGGGACAAGGTCTCTACGAGCAGTACTTC. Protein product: CASSPPGQGLYEQYF.

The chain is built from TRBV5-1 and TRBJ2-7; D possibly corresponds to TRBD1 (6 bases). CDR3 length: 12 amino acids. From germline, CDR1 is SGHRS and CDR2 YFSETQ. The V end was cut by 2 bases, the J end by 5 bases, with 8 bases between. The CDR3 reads CASSFKGDEQYF. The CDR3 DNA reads TGCGCCAGCAGCTTCAAGGGGGACGAGCAGTACTTC.

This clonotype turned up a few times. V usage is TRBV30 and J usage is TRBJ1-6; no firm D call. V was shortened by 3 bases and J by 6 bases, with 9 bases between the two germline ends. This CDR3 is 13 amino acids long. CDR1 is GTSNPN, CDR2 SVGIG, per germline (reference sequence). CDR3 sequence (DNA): TGTGCCTGGAGGGACGGAGCTAATTCACCCCTCCACTTT. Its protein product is CAWRDGANSPLHF.

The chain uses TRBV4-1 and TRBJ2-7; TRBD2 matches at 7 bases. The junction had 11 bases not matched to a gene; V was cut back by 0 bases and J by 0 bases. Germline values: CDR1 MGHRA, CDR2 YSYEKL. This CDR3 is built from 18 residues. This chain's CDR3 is CASSQDAATAGASYEQYF. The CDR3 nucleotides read TGCGCCAGCAGCCAAGATGCTGCCACCGCGGGAGCCTCCTACGAGCAGTACTTC.

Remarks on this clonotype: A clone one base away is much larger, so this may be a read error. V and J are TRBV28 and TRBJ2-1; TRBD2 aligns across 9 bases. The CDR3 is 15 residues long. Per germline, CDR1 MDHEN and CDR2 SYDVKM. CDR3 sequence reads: CASYEGGRAYNEQSF. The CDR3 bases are TGTGCCAGCTACGAGGGCGGGAGGGCCTACAATGAGCAGTCCTTC. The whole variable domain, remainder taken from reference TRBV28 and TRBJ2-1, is DVKVTQSSRYLVKRTGEKVFLECVQDMDHENMFWYRQDPGLGLRLIYFSYDVKMKEKGDIPEGYSVSREKKERFSLILESASTNQTSMYLCASYEGGRAYNEQSFGPGTRLTVL.

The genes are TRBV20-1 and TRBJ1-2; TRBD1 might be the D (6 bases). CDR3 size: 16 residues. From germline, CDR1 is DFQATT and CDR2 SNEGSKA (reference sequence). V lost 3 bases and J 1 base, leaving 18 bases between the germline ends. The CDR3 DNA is TGCAGTGCTAGCGCCGAGGGTGGGACAAATAACTATGGCTACACCTTC. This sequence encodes CSASAEGGTNNYGYTF.

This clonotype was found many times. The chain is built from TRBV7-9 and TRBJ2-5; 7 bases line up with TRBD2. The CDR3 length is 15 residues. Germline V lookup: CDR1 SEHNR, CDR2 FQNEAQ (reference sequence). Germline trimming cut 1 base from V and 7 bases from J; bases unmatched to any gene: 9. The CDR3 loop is CASSLVRQPGGTQYF. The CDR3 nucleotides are TGTGCCAGCAGCTTAGTACGACAGCCGGGGGGGACCCAGTACTTC.

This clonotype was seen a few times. CDR3 in amino acids: CASNGGSEQFF. DNA of the CDR3: TGTGCCAGCAATGGCGGGAGTGAGCAGTTCTTC. The rearrangement joins TRBV7-9 to TRBJ2-1, with TRBD2 matching 7 bases. There are 11 residues in the CDR3. Germline V lookup: CDR1 SEHNR, CDR2 FQNEAQ (reference sequence). The junction had 3 bases not matched to a gene; V was cut back by 7 bases and J by 9 bases.